This is a list of T cell receptor beta chains from one sample in a study of graft-versus-host responses after intestinal transplantation. Repertoires were generated with immunoSEQ multiplex PCR, while TCRdb's copy carries only in-frame clones and drops some. The sample yields about 13,000 clones, around 69% seen once. Sequences were derived from ileum tissue, sampled 16 days after intestinal transplant. The receptors originated from a human patient who received an intestinal transplant, so some T cells may come from the graft donor. The CDR3 runs from the conserved cysteine through the conserved F or W. Fields, in order: clone size, J gene, D gene, V gene, CDR3 protein, CDR3 DNA. The D gene is left open where the match is weak. Size is omitted from some rows. Given values are once, few, many or a class for expanded clones.

. TRBJ2-4 TRBD2 TRBV7-2 CASSPWREGPTKNIQYF TGTGCCAGCAGCCCATGGCGGGAGGGCCCGACCAAAAACATTCAGTACTTC
. TRBJ2-5 TRBD2 TRBV5-4 CASSFSGGLEETQYF TGTGCCAGCAGTTTTAGCGGGGGCTTGGAGGAGACCCAGTACTTC
. TRBJ2-1 . TRBV25-1 CASSELSRVSSYNEQFF TGTGCCAGCAGTGAATTATCCAGGGTATCCTCCTACAATGAGCAGTTCTTC
. TRBJ2-2 TRBD2 TRBV7-3 CASSLNSGPNTGELFF TGTGCCAGCAGCTTAAATAGCGGGCCTAACACCGGGGAGCTGTTTTTT
. TRBJ2-1 TRBD1 TRBV15 CATSRDQGARLRSEQFF TGTGCCACCAGCAGAGACCAGGGGGCTCGTCTGAGGAGTGAGCAGTTCTTC
. TRBJ1-2 TRBD1 TRBV10-2 CASRPNRGRHGYTF TGCGCCAGCAGGCCAAACAGGGGGCGGCATGGCTACACCTTC
. TRBJ1-4 . TRBV9 CASSLQSSGEKLFF TGTGCCAGCAGCTTACAATCCTCGGGGGAAAAACTGTTTTTT
. TRBJ2-7 . TRBV28 CASSLLQSYEQYF TGTGCCAGCAGTTTATTACAGTCCTACGAGCAGTACTTC
. TRBJ1-3 . TRBV28 CASSFRDLGLSGNTIYF TGTGCCAGCAGTTTCCGAGACCTGGGGCTCTCTGGAAACACCATATATTTT
. TRBJ1-3 . TRBV23-1 CASSRGGGGTGNTIYF TGCGCCAGCAGTCGGGGCGGAGGAGGGACTGGAAACACCATATATTTT
. TRBJ1-2 . TRBV5-1 CASSLGLNNYGYTF TGCGCCAGCAGCTTGGGGCTCAATAACTATGGCTACACCTTC
. TRBJ2-7 . TRBV28 CASSLGRGPYEQYF TGTGCCAGCAGTCTGGGGCGGGGTCCCTACGAGCAGTACTTC
. TRBJ2-1 TRBD1 TRBV15 CATSILTGDEQFF TGTGCCACCAGCATTTTAACAGGGGATGAGCAGTTCTTC
. TRBJ1-2 TRBD1 TRBV7-9 CASSVSGTGSFGYTF TGTGCCAGCAGCGTTTCCGGGACAGGGTCGTTTGGCTACACCTTC
. TRBJ2-1 . TRBV9 CASSVGPGANEQFF TGTGCCAGCAGCGTAGGCCCAGGGGCGAATGAGCAGTTCTTC
. TRBJ1-1 TRBD1 TRBV2 CASSRQGAGIRDTEAFF TGTGCCAGCAGTCGACAGGGGGCAGGTATTCGAGACACTGAAGCTTTCTTT
. TRBJ1-2 TRBD1 TRBV5-6 CASSLKNRGPYGYTF TGTGCCAGCAGCTTGAAAAACAGGGGGCCTTATGGCTACACCTTC
few TRBJ2-7 . TRBV7-6 CASSSPDSSYEQYF TGTGCCAGCAGCTCCCCGGACAGCTCCTACGAGCAGTACTTC
. TRBJ2-7 . TRBV10-2 CATIGTPIYEQYF TGCGCCACTATAGGGACTCCCATTTACGAGCAGTACTTC
. TRBJ1-4 TRBD1 TRBV7-6 CASSPHRGRLEKLFF TGTGCCAGCAGCCCTCACAGGGGGCGCTTAGAAAAACTGTTTTTT
. TRBJ1-1 . TRBV11-2 CASSFEGDRSTEAFF TGTGCCAGCAGCTTCGAGGGGGATAGGAGCACTGAAGCTTTCTTT
. TRBJ1-4 . TRBV11-2 CASSRGGDEKLFF TGTGCCAGCAGTCGGGGGGGGGATGAAAAACTGTTTTTT